These T cell receptor beta chains were read from a single sample in a study of blood T cell repertoires in COVID-19. Only in-frame clones appear in the TCRdb table, and some are missing; sequencing was by immunoSEQ multiplex PCR. Here the sample spans 120,000 to 150,000 clones, less than 90% being singletons. Input material: PBMCs or T cells enriched from blood (not recorded which). These receptors all come from a woman in her 50s who had been exposed to COVID-19. Both conserved end residues are part of each CDR3. D genes are given only for firm matches. Size values are once, few and many counts, or a class for expanded clones, and some rows have none.

clone_size: once
v_call: TRBV29-1
j_call: TRBJ2-1
d_call: NA
cdr3_aa: CSVGTREQFF
cdr3_nt: TGCAGCGTAGGGACACGGGAGCAGTTCTTC

clone_size: NA
v_call: TRBV19
j_call: TRBJ1-5
d_call: NA
cdr3_aa: CASSPRQAVAGSNQPQHF
cdr3_nt: TGTGCCAGTAGCCCCAGGCAGGCCGTAGCGGGTAGCAATCAGCCCCAGCATTTT

clone_size: few
v_call: TRBV7-9
j_call: TRBJ1-1
d_call: NA
cdr3_aa: CASSLLGGNTEAFF
cdr3_nt: TGTGCCAGCAGCTTACTAGGAGGGAACACTGAAGCTTTCTTT

clone_size: NA
v_call: TRBV11-2
j_call: TRBJ1-6
d_call: TRBD1
cdr3_aa: CASSPAGQGNSPLHF
cdr3_nt: TGTGCCAGCAGTCCAGCAGGACAGGGAAATTCACCCCTCCACTTT

clone_size: NA
v_call: TRBV6-5
j_call: TRBJ2-1
d_call: TRBD1
cdr3_aa: CASSLSGQEVDEQFF
cdr3_nt: TGTGCCAGCAGTCTTTCGGGACAGGAGGTGGATGAGCAGTTCTTC

clone_size: NA
v_call: TRBV5-1
j_call: TRBJ2-1
d_call: TRBD2
cdr3_aa: CASSLGGRLAGYNEQFF
cdr3_nt: TGCGCCAGCAGCTTGGGAGGCAGACTAGCGGGGTACAATGAGCAGTTCTTC

clone_size: NA
v_call: TRBV5-8
j_call: TRBJ1-1
d_call: NA
cdr3_aa: CASSLEVVNTEAFF
cdr3_nt: TGTGCCAGCAGCTTGGAAGTAGTGAACACTGAAGCTTTCTTT

clone_size: NA
v_call: TRBV25-1
j_call: TRBJ1-3
d_call: TRBD1
cdr3_aa: CASTGPQGGRDTIYF
cdr3_nt: TGTGCCAGCACCGGTCCTCAGGGGGGAAGGGACACCATATATTTT

clone_size: NA
v_call: TRBV7-2
j_call: TRBJ2-1
d_call: TRBD2
cdr3_aa: CASSQSSGNRYNEQFF
cdr3_nt: TGTGCCAGCAGCCAAAGCAGCGGGAACCGCTACAATGAGCAGTTCTTC

clone_size: NA
v_call: TRBV29-1
j_call: TRBJ2-5
d_call: TRBD2
cdr3_aa: CSVGFTGGTQYF
cdr3_nt: TGCAGCGTTGGATTCACGGGGGGGACCCAGTACTTC

clone_size: NA
v_call: TRBV5-1
j_call: TRBJ2-7
d_call: TRBD2
cdr3_aa: CASARGTSGYEQYF
cdr3_nt: TGCGCCAGCGCACGCGGGACTAGCGGTTACGAGCAGTACTTC

clone_size: NA
v_call: TRBV7-8
j_call: TRBJ2-1
d_call: NA
cdr3_aa: CASSLRGSKNDEQFF
cdr3_nt: TGTGCCAGCAGCTTACGAGGGAGTAAAAACGATGAGCAGTTCTTC

clone_size: NA
v_call: TRBV9
j_call: TRBJ1-2
d_call: TRBD1
cdr3_aa: CASRRTGRGSGYTF
cdr3_nt: TGTGCCAGCAGAAGGACAGGGAGGGGTAGTGGCTACACCTTC

clone_size: NA
v_call: TRBV5-1
j_call: TRBJ2-1
d_call: NA
cdr3_aa: CASSPRSGIDYNEQFF
cdr3_nt: TGCGCCAGCAGCCCCCGATCGGGGATAGACTACAATGAGCAGTTCTTC

clone_size: NA
v_call: TRBV6-5
j_call: TRBJ2-3
d_call: NA
cdr3_aa: CASSSFGQTDTQYF
cdr3_nt: TGTGCCAGCAGTTCATTTGGACAGACAGATACGCAGTATTTT

clone_size: NA
v_call: TRBV7-2
j_call: TRBJ1-2
d_call: TRBD1
cdr3_aa: CASSSQTGNYGYTF
cdr3_nt: TGTGCCAGCAGCTCCCAGACAGGGAACTATGGCTACACCTTC

clone_size: NA
v_call: TRBV12-3/TRBV12-4
j_call: TRBJ1-2
d_call: NA
cdr3_aa: CASSLAWGDYTF
cdr3_nt: TGTGCCAGCAGTTTAGCGTGGGGAGACTACACCTTC

clone_size: NA
v_call: TRBV9
j_call: TRBJ2-7
d_call: TRBD2
cdr3_aa: CASSPNRLAEGPLYEQYF
cdr3_nt: TGTGCCAGCAGCCCCAATAGACTAGCGGAGGGTCCCCTCTACGAGCAGTACTTC

clone_size: NA
v_call: TRBV6-5
j_call: TRBJ2-7
d_call: TRBD1
cdr3_aa: CASSQTGQGYEQYF
cdr3_nt: TGTGCCAGCAGTCAAACGGGACAGGGCTACGAGCAGTACTTC

clone_size: NA
v_call: TRBV15
j_call: TRBJ1-2
d_call: NA
cdr3_aa: CATRGNEANYGYTF
cdr3_nt: TGTGCCACTCGGGGGAATGAAGCTAACTATGGCTACACCTTC

clone_size: NA
v_call: TRBV29-1
j_call: TRBJ1-1
d_call: NA
cdr3_aa: CSVSKAMNTEAFF
cdr3_nt: TGCAGCGTATCAAAAGCAATGAACACTGAAGCTTTCTTT

clone_size: NA
v_call: TRBV9
j_call: TRBJ2-5
d_call: TRBD2
cdr3_aa: CASSLREAGGKETQYF
cdr3_nt: TGTGCCAGCAGCCTTCGGGAGGCGGGAGGGAAAGAGACCCAGTACTTC

clone_size: NA
v_call: TRBV5-1
j_call: TRBJ2-7
d_call: TRBD2
cdr3_aa: CASSLVSGATYEQYF
cdr3_nt: TGCGCCAGCAGCTTGGTCAGCGGGGCCACCTACGAGCAGTACTTC

clone_size: once
v_call: TRBV11-2
j_call: TRBJ1-6
d_call: NA
cdr3_aa: CASSRGPPSANSPLHF
cdr3_nt: TGTGCCAGCAGCAGAGGGCCTCCCTCGGCCAATTCACCCCTCCACTTT

clone_size: NA
v_call: TRBV3-1/TRBV3-2
j_call: TRBJ2-2
d_call: TRBD1
cdr3_aa: CASSQTGQGGTGELFF
cdr3_nt: TGTGCCAGCAGCCAAACCGGACAGGGGGGGACCGGGGAGCTGTTTTTT

clone_size: NA
v_call: TRBV4-3
j_call: TRBJ1-5
d_call: NA
cdr3_aa: CASSQHLKADQPQHF
cdr3_nt: TGCGCCAGCAGCCAACATTTGAAGGCGGATCAGCCCCAGCATTTT

clone_size: few
v_call: TRBV7-8
j_call: TRBJ2-4
d_call: TRBD2
cdr3_aa: CASSFSGTSGRSPNIQYF
cdr3_nt: TGTGCCAGCAGCTTTTCCGGGACTAGCGGGCGGAGTCCCAACATTCAGTACTTC

clone_size: once
v_call: TRBV27
j_call: TRBJ1-2
d_call: TRBD1
cdr3_aa: CASSSTTGPANYGYTF
cdr3_nt: TGTGCCAGCAGTTCCACGACAGGGCCCGCTAACTATGGCTACACCTTC

clone_size: NA
v_call: TRBV19
j_call: TRBJ1-2
d_call: TRBD1
cdr3_aa: CASRHTTGTNYGYTF
cdr3_nt: TGTGCCAGTCGACATACGACAGGGACCAACTATGGCTACACCTTC

clone_size: NA
v_call: TRBV4-2
j_call: TRBJ2-7
d_call: TRBD2
cdr3_aa: CASSQGDYLSF
cdr3_nt: TGTGCCAGCAGCCAAGGGGACTACCTGTCTTTC